The 17 T cell receptor beta chains listed next were all sequenced from one sample in a study of CD8+ T cells in alopecia areata (dated by TCRdb to 2016 to 2019). The library was obtained by the immunoSEQ multiplex PCR assay. For TCR sequencing, RNA was extracted from every sample and reverse transcribed into cDNA to serve as template. TCRdb retrieved this table from immuneACCESS and kept in-frame rearrangements only. Not all clones are present; in checked studies, unresolved V genes account for under half, and no reason is known for the remainder. The sample table shows roughly 64,000 clones, and about 45% are seen once. 20% of the sample belongs to the ten largest clones. The sample's treatment or condition label is to be understood as: oral pan-JAK inhibitor, 5-10 mg twice daily. This specimen consisted of CD8+ T cells sorted from blood, obtained at approximately week 36, from a patient treated with tofacitinib. The receptors originated from a human donor with alopecia areata.

This clone was recorded a few times. The genes are TRBV30 and TRBJ1-1; TRBD1 aligns across 9 bases. Trimming took 7 bases from V and 1 from J; bases not matched to a gene: 19. CDR3 length equals 18 residues. Germline CDR1 is GTSNPN and CDR2 is SVGIG (reference sequence). CDR3 nucleotide sequence: TGTGCCTCCCCGGACCTGGTCCCGGGACAGGGTAGGAACACTGAAGCTTTCTTT. Translated: CASPDLVPGQGRNTEAFF. Full variable domain (rest looked up from reference TRBV30 and TRBJ1-1): SQTIHQWPATLVQPVGSPLSLECTVEGTSNPNLYWYRQAAGRGLQLLFYSVGIGQISSEVPQNLSASRPQDRQFILSSKKLLLSDSGFYLCASPDLVPGQGRNTEAFFGQGTRLTVV.

The rearrangement joins TRBV4-3 to TRBJ2-5, with D unclear. CDR1 is LGHNA, CDR2 YSLEER, per germline. Trimming took 2 bases from V and 5 from J, leaving 24 bases between them. The CDR3 totals 18 residues. CDR3 in amino acids: CASSQSRALILKMETQYF. CDR3 DNA sequence: TGCGCCAGCAGCCAAAGCCGGGCTCTTATTCTAAAGATGGAGACCCAGTACTTC.

This chain uses TRBV2 with TRBJ2-7, with D hard to call. Trimming removed 7 bases from V and 3 bases from J, with 16 bases in between. Germline V CDR1 and CDR2: SNHLY, FYNNEI. The CDR3 contains 14 residues. Here the CDR3 DNA reads TGTGCCAGCATCCTCGAGACCGGCGGCTACGAGCAGTACTTC. This encodes CASILETGGYEQYF. Full variable domain (rest looked up from reference TRBV2 and TRBJ2-7): EPEVTQTPSHQVTQMGQEVILRCVPISNHLYFYWYRQILGQKVEFLVSFYNNEISEKSEIFDDQFSVERPDGSNFTLKIRSTKLEDSAMYFCASILETGGYEQYFGPGTRLTVT.

This clone has a handful of counts. The chain joins TRBV29-1 to TRBJ2-7; 10 nucleotides agree with TRBD2. CDR3 size: 14 residues. The trim removed 1 base at V and 4 bases at J, leaving 4 bases unmatched. The germline V gene has CDR1 SQVTM and CDR2 ANQGSEA. The CDR3 sequence is CSVEAAGGPYEQYF. In DNA form, the CDR3 reads TGCAGCGTTGAAGCAGCGGGAGGGCCTTACGAGCAGTACTTC.

The V gene is TRBV7-9, the J gene TRBJ2-7; D may be TRBD1 or TRBD2 (5 bases each). Trimming left V 5 bases short and J 5 bases short, with 10 bases between. The CDR3 covers 12 residues. The germline V gene has CDR1 SEHNR and CDR2 FQNEAQ (reference sequence). This CDR3 is CASSDGTDEQYF. The CDR3, as DNA: TGTGCCAGCAGCGACGGGACGGACGAGCAGTACTTC.

V and J are TRBV27 and TRBJ2-7; D ambiguous. V lost 0 bases to trimming and J lost 4 bases, with 13 bases between them. Germline CDR1 and CDR2: MNHEY and SMNVEV (reference sequence). The CDR3 consists of 15 residues. The CDR3 bases are TGTGCCAGCAGTTTATCGAGCCCCGGTGGGTACGAGCAGTACTTC. The encoded protein is CASSLSSPGGYEQYF.

The V gene is TRBV2, the J gene TRBJ1-5; D uncertain. The length of the CDR3 is 14 residues. In germline, CDR1 is SNHLY, CDR2 FYNNEI. Trimming removed 7 bases from V and 1 base from J, with 11 bases in between. The CDR3 DNA sequence: TGTGCCAGCAATGGGGTGGGGAGCAATCAGCCCCAGCATTTT. It yields the protein CASNGVGSNQPQHF.

This clone was counted once. This rearrangement joins TRBV2 to TRBJ1-5; TRBD1 is a possible D gene (5 bases). This CDR3 spans 13 amino acids. Trimming stripped 6 bases from V and 9 bases from J, with 15 bases between. Looked up from germline, CDR1 is SNHLY and CDR2 is FYNNEI. The CDR3 DNA follows: TGTGCCAGCAGCGGGACGGCCGCAGGGCCCCAGCATTTT. Its translation is CASSGTAAGPQHF.

V usage is TRBV6-5 and J usage is TRBJ2-1, with 9 positions matching TRBD1. Germline V gene lookup returns CDR1 MNHEY and CDR2 SVGAGI. V gave up 5 bases and J gave up 1 base; unmatched junction bases: 3. The CDR3 covers 15 residues. CDR3 sequence reads: CASSTGQGSYNEQFF. The CDR3 coding sequence is TGTGCCAGCAGTACCGGACAGGGGTCCTACAATGAGCAGTTCTTC.

This chain uses TRBV6-6 with TRBJ1-3; D is undetermined. CDR3 length equals 14 residues. V was clipped by 5 bases and J by 3 bases, with 11 bases between them. The germline CDR1 and CDR2 sequences are MNHNY and SVGAGI (reference sequence). The CDR3 reads CASSGPSHGNTIYF. In nucleotides, the CDR3 is TGTGCCAGCAGTGGCCCGTCGCATGGAAACACCATATATTTT.

The V and J genes are TRBV7-9 and TRBJ2-7, with 8 bases fitting TRBD2. In germline, CDR1 is SEHNR, CDR2 FQNEAQ (reference sequence). The CDR3 contains 16 residues. The ends lost 5 bases at V and 2 bases at J; junction bases unmatched: 11. DNA of the CDR3: TGTGCCAGCAGCCCCAACCCGGGAGGGGTCCCCTACGAGCAGTACTTC. Translated, it gives CASSPNPGGVPYEQYF.

This clone was detected only a few times. This sequence joins TRBV9 and TRBJ2-5, with TRBD1 identical over 10 bases. The CDR3 contains 15 residues. The V and J ends lost 3 bases and 4 bases, in that order; junction bases with no gene match: 6. CDR1 and CDR2 (germline): SGDLS, YYNGEE. The CDR3 DNA follows: TGTGCCAGCAGCGGGGACAGGGGATCGGTAGAGACCCAGTACTTC. Translation: CASSGDRGSVETQYF.

This chain links TRBV15 with TRBJ2-5; possibly TRBD2 for D (6 bases). The CDR3 runs to 16 residues. Germline CDR1 is LNHNV and CDR2 is YYDKDF (reference sequence). V shed 3 bases and J shed 1 base, with 15 bases lying between them. CDR3 bases: TGTGCCACCAGCAGGGCCCGGGGGTTGGTCCAAGAGACCCAGTACTTC. Its protein is CATSRARGLVQETQYF.

V is TRBV29-1 and J is TRBJ2-7, with a weak D call TRBD1 (6 bases). The germline CDR1 and CDR2 sequences are SQVTM and ANQGSEA. CDR3 length: 12 residues. V gave up 4 bases and J gave up 6 bases, with 13 bases separating them. CDR3 residues: CSVGGQVGEQYF. The DNA of the CDR3 is TGCAGCGTTGGGGGGCAGGTCGGCGAGCAGTACTTC.

In its sample, this clone was seen a few times. This chain links TRBV2 with TRBJ2-3; maybe TRBD2 (6 bases). CDR3 length: 16 residues. Trimming stripped 0 bases from V and 1 base from J, with 11 bases between. The germline V gene encodes CDR1 SNHLY and CDR2 FYNNEI. DNA of the CDR3: TGTGCCAGCAGTGAAGCGTCGGGACTTGGCACAGATACGCAGTATTTT. This sequence encodes CASSEASGLGTDTQYF.

This chain connects TRBV7-8 to TRBJ2-7; D is undetermined. The germline V gene has CDR1 SGHVS and CDR2 FQNEAQ. Trimming took 1 base from V and 4 from J, leaving 14 bases between them. This CDR3 has 15 amino acids. The CDR3 nucleotides read TGTGCCAGCAGCTTAGAGTTCTCGGCTGCTTACGAGCAGTACTTC. Residues: CASSLEFSAAYEQYF.

This clone was counted between two and nine times. This chain links TRBV5-1 with TRBJ2-5, with 7 bases fitting TRBD1. Losses at the gene ends were 5 bases for V and 5 bases for J; bases not matched to a gene: 9. CDR3 length: 14 residues. CDR1 is SGHRS, CDR2 YFSETQ, per germline. CDR3 region: CASRLRDSRETQYF. In DNA, the CDR3 is TGCGCCAGCAGGTTGAGGGACAGCAGGGAGACCCAGTACTTC.